This T cell receptor (beta chain) originates from a study of shared clonotypes between healthy human individuals. General observations from the study: Genetic and exposure-history diversity was limited by the small donor number.

Of note for this clone: The antigen is unknown.

V lost 2 bases and J 4 bases, leaving 2 bases between the germline ends. CDR1 and CDR2 from the germline V gene are SEHNR and FQNEAQ (reference sequence). The CDR3 is made up of 12 amino acids. Sequencing used immunoSEQ multiplex PCR; TCRdb keeps in-frame clones, though not all of them. The data show millions of clones, over 85% seen once. The specimen was naive CD4+ T cells sorted from blood. Sample subset: CD45RA+ positively selected. The TCR sequence derives from a man aged 18 to 29 in good health. This chain connects TRBV7-9 to TRBJ2-2, with D hard to call. CDR3 sequence reads: CASSLITGELFF. Written as DNA, the CDR3 is TGTGCCAGCAGCTTAATCACCGGGGAGCTGTTTTTT. The full variable domain, rest sourced from reference TRBV7-9 and TRBJ2-2, is DTGVSQNPRHKITKRGQNVTFRCDPISEHNRLYWYRQTLGQGPEFLTYFQNEAQLEKSRLLSDRFSAERPKGSFSTLEIQRTEQGDSAMYLCASSLITGELFFGEGSRLTVL.